The rows below give T cell receptor beta chains drawn from one sample of a study of PD-1 blockade in mismatch repair-deficient tumors. Sequencing was performed with immunoSEQ multiplex PCR; in TCRdb, only in-frame clones are kept and a portion is missing. The sample records under 50,000 clones, around 77% being singletons. The specimen comprised PBMCs, sampled before pembrolizumab treatment. The receptors derive from an adult with mismatch repair-deficient cancer. Both conserved end residues are part of each CDR3. Fields, in order: D gene, J gene, clone size, V gene, CDR3 DNA, CDR3 protein. The D gene is left open where the match is weak. The listing skips clone size in some rows; elsewhere it reads once, few, many or a size class.

D: .; J: TRBJ2-2; size: .; V: TRBV7-7; DNA: TGTGCTAGCAGAACCCCGAACACCGGGGAGCTGTTTTTT; CDR3: CASRTPNTGELFF
D: TRBD2; J: TRBJ2-1; size: .; V: TRBV11-2; DNA: TGTGCCAGCAGCTTAGAACAATCCGGACTAGCTTACAATGAGCAGTTCTTC; CDR3: CASSLEQSGLAYNEQFF
D: .; J: TRBJ2-5; size: .; V: TRBV10-1; DNA: TGCGCCAGCAGTGAGTCTAGTACTCAAGAGACCCAGTACTTC; CDR3: CASSESSTQETQYF
D: TRBD1; J: TRBJ2-2; size: .; V: TRBV7-9; DNA: TGTGCCAGCAGCGCCTACAGGGGTTCGAACACCGGGGAGCTGTTTTTT; CDR3: CASSAYRGSNTGELFF
D: .; J: TRBJ1-1; size: .; V: TRBV5-1; DNA: TGCGCCAGCAGCTTGGCCGGGGACGGGGTAGCTTTCTTT; CDR3: CASSLAGDGVAFF
D: TRBD2; J: TRBJ2-7; size: .; V: TRBV13; DNA: TGTGCCAGCAGCCCGCCTAGCGGGGGGCGTTACGAGCAGTACTTC; CDR3: CASSPPSGGRYEQYF
D: TRBD2; J: TRBJ2-1; size: .; V: TRBV7-9; DNA: TGTGCCAGCAGCCCCCTTTTAGCGGGAGCCTACAATGAGCAGTTCTTC; CDR3: CASSPLLAGAYNEQFF
D: TRBD2; J: TRBJ2-5; size: once; V: TRBV5-4; DNA: TGTGCCAGCAGCTATGCCGGACTAGCGGAAGAGACCCAGTACTTC; CDR3: CASSYAGLAEETQYF
D: .; J: TRBJ1-1; size: .; V: TRBV10-3; DNA: TGTGCCATCAGTTCACCGAACACTGAAGCTTTCTTT; CDR3: CAISSPNTEAFF
D: .; J: TRBJ2-7; size: few; V: TRBV30; DNA: TGTGCCTGGAGTAGGAAGTACTCCTACGAGCAGTACTTC; CDR3: CAWSRKYSYEQYF
D: TRBD2; J: TRBJ2-5; size: .; V: TRBV4-1; DNA: TGCGCCAGCAGCCAAGAGGTGGCGGGAGGGCCTCGAGAGACCCAGTACTTC; CDR3: CASSQEVAGGPRETQYF
D: .; J: TRBJ1-2; size: .; V: TRBV19; DNA: TGTGCCAGTAGTCCTCCGGGGCGGGCTGGCTACACCTTC; CDR3: CASSPPGRAGYTF
D: .; J: TRBJ2-1; size: .; V: TRBV19; DNA: TGTGCCAGTGGGGGCGGACCTTACTACAATGAGCAGTTCTTC; CDR3: CASGGGPYYNEQFF
D: .; J: TRBJ1-1; size: .; V: TRBV19; DNA: TGTGCCAGCATTAGGTCGGGCGGCTTGAACACTGAAGCTTTCTTT; CDR3: CASIRSGGLNTEAFF
D: .; J: TRBJ2-3; size: .; V: TRBV7-6; DNA: TGTGCCAGCAGCCCGCAGGTGGTCCTAGGCACAGATACGCAGTATTTT; CDR3: CASSPQVVLGTDTQYF
D: .; J: TRBJ2-1; size: .; V: TRBV5-4; DNA: TGTGCCAGCAGCCCGCCGGAACGATACAATGAGCAGTTCTTC; CDR3: CASSPPERYNEQFF
D: .; J: TRBJ1-3; size: .; V: TRBV6-1; DNA: TGTGCCAGCAGGCCTGGAAACACCATATATTTT; CDR3: CASRPGNTIYF
D: .; J: TRBJ1-4; size: .; V: TRBV7-9; DNA: TGTGCCAGCAGCCCCGAATTAGGGAACGTAATGGAAAAACTGTTTTTT; CDR3: CASSPELGNVMEKLFF
D: TRBD1; J: TRBJ1-1; size: .; V: TRBV25-1; DNA: TGTGCCAGCAGTGACCAGACAGGGATAAATGAAGCTTTCTTT; CDR3: CASSDQTGINEAFF
D: .; J: TRBJ1-1; size: .; V: TRBV4-3; DNA: TGCGCCAGCAGCCAAGATCCCTGGACTGAAGCTTTCTTT; CDR3: CASSQDPWTEAFF
D: TRBD2; J: TRBJ2-7; size: once; V: TRBV4-1; DNA: TGCGCCAGCAGCCAAGTTAGCGGGGGCGCGGTGAGAGAGCAGTACTTC; CDR3: CASSQVSGGAVREQYF
D: TRBD1; J: TRBJ2-7; size: .; V: TRBV7-9; DNA: TGTGCCAGCAGCTTAGGTTCCCCGGGACAGGGTTACGAGCAGTACTTC; CDR3: CASSLGSPGQGYEQYF
D: TRBD1; J: TRBJ1-3; size: .; V: TRBV19; DNA: TGTGCCACTCGGACAGGGGGCAGTGGAAACACCATATATTTT; CDR3: CATRTGGSGNTIYF
D: .; J: TRBJ2-1; size: .; V: TRBV27; DNA: TGTGCCAGTACATTTTTCGGGAGTAATGAGCAGTTCTTC; CDR3: CASTFFGSNEQFF
D: TRBD1; J: TRBJ2-5; size: .; V: TRBV2; DNA: TGTGCCAGCAGTTCCGGGACAGGGGAGACCCAGTACTTC; CDR3: CASSSGTGETQYF
D: TRBD2; J: TRBJ2-4; size: .; V: TRBV28; DNA: TGTGCCAGCAGTTTACTAGCGGGAGTAGCCAAAAACATTCAGTACTTC; CDR3: CASSLLAGVAKNIQYF
D: .; J: TRBJ2-1; size: .; V: TRBV19; DNA: TGTGCCAGTAGTATGAGCGGAGCCTACAATGAGCAGTTCTTC; CDR3: CASSMSGAYNEQFF
D: TRBD1; J: TRBJ1-1; size: few; V: TRBV7-9; DNA: TGTGCCAGCAGCTTAGTAACGACAGGGGGCAATGAAGCTTTCTTT; CDR3: CASSLVTTGGNEAFF